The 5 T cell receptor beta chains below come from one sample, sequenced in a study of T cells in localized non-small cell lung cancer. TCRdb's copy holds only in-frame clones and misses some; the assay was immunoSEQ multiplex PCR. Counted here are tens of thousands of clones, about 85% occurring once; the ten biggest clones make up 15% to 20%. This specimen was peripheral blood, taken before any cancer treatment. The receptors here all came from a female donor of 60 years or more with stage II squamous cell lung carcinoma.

The CDR3 loop reads CASRPGGRGLVSLSGLHF. In DNA form, the CDR3 reads TGTGCCAGCAGGCCTGGGGGCAGGGGATTGGTTTCTCTTTCGGGCCTCCACTTT. The chain recombines TRBV2 with TRBJ1-6; D is perhaps TRBD1 (6 bases). The length of the CDR3 is 18 residues. CDR1 SNHLY and CDR2 FYNNEI come from the germline V gene. Trimming left V 6 bases short and J 15 bases short, with 33 bases between.

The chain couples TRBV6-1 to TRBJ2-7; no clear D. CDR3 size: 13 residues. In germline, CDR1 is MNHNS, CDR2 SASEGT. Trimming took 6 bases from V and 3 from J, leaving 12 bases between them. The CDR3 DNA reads TGTGCCAGCAGCCTGAACCTTTACTACGAGCAGTACTTC. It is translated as CASSLNLYYEQYF.

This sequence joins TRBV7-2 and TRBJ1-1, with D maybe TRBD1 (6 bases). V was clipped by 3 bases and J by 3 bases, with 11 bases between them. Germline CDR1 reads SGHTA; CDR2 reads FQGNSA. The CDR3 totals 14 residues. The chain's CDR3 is CASSLQGRDTEAFF. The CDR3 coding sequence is TGTGCCAGCAGCTTGCAGGGGAGGGACACTGAAGCTTTCTTT.

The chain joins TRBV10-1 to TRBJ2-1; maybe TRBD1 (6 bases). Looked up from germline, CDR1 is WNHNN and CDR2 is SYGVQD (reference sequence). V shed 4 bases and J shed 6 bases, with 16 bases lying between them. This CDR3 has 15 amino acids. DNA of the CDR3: TGCGCCAGCAGTGCTCGCCAGGGGAAAGCCAATGAGCAGTTCTTC. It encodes CASSARQGKANEQFF.

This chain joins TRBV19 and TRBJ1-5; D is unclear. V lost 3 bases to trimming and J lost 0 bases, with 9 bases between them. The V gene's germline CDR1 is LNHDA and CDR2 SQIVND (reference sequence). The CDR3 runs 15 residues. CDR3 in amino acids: CASSMVHGSNQPQHF. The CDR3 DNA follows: TGTGCCAGTAGTATGGTACACGGTAGCAATCAGCCCCAGCATTTT.